The 29 T cell receptor beta chains below come from one sample, sequenced in a study of blood T cell repertoires in COVID-19. Assay used: immunoSEQ multiplex PCR; TCRdb lists only in-frame clones, some missing. This table has some 200,000 clones, approximately 89% appearing once. The source material was peripheral blood. These receptors came from a man aged 70 or older with acute or convalescent COVID-19.

The rearrangement links TRBV18 to TRBJ2-2, with D possibly TRBD1 on 6 matching bases. The V end was cut by 1 base, the J end by 3 bases, with 12 bases between. The CDR3 is 16 amino acids. Germline CDR1 and CDR2: KGHSH and LQKENI. The CDR3 nucleotides read TGTGCCAGCTCACCACAAGGGGGAGACTACACCGGGGAGCTGTTTTTT. Protein: CASSPQGGDYTGELFF.

The J gene is TRBJ2-1, the V gene TRBV7-3; possible D gene TRBD2, 6 bases. V was cut by 3 bases and J by 3 bases, with 12 bases left in between. The CDR3 contains 15 residues. Germline CDR1 reads SGHTA; CDR2 reads FQGTGA. The CDR3 loop is CASSLGGLIYNEQFF. CDR3 bases: TGTGCCAGCAGCTTGGGGGGACTTATCTACAATGAGCAGTTCTTC.

The gene calls are TRBV10-3 and TRBJ2-3; perhaps TRBD2 as D (6 bases). The CDR3 consists of 13 residues. The ends were cut back, 11 bases at V and 6 bases at J, with 18 bases in the middle. Germline V gene sequence: CDR1 ENHRY, CDR2 SYGVKD. The CDR3 region has the DNA TGTGCCTCCACCAGGCGGGAAAAGGATACGCAGTATTTT. Encoded protein: CASTRREKDTQYF.

The chain joins TRBV27 to TRBJ1-1; 9 nucleotides match TRBD1. V shed 6 bases, J shed 4 bases, and the junction held 6 bases outside the gene matches. The CDR3 runs to 14 residues. Germline assignment: CDR1 MNHEY and CDR2 SMNVEV (reference sequence). CDR3 bases: TGTGCCAGCAGGTGGGACAGGGTGGGCACTGAAGCTTTCTTT. Protein sequence: CASRWDRVGTEAFF.

The chain carries TRBV18 and TRBJ1-2, with 7 bases fitting TRBD1. CDR1 KGHSH and CDR2 LQKENI come from the germline V gene. The CDR3 runs to 14 residues. Germline trimming cut 3 bases from V and 4 bases from J; bases unmatched to any gene: 5. The CDR3 DNA reads TGTGCCAGCTCACCGGGGACAGAGCCCTATGGCTACACCTTC. Protein: CASSPGTEPYGYTF.

The chain joins TRBV28 to TRBJ2-6; the match to TRBD1 covers 10 bases. CDR1 and CDR2 (germline): MDHEN, SYDVKM. Trimming removed 5 bases from V and 4 bases from J; junction bases left unmatched: 8. The CDR3 is 17 amino acids. The CDR3 DNA sequence: TGTGCCAGCAGTCCAGACAGGGGGCGCGTAGGGGCCAACGTCCTGACTTTC. It codes for CASSPDRGRVGANVLTF.

CDR3: CASSLRVGGTDTQYF. The CDR3 bases are TGCGCCAGCAGCTTAAGGGTAGGGGGCACAGATACGCAGTATTTT. The J gene is TRBJ2-3, the V gene TRBV5-1, with D tentatively TRBD1 (5 bases). The CDR3 consists of 15 residues. Trimming took 2 bases from V and 1 from J, leaving 11 bases between them. In germline, CDR1 is SGHRS, CDR2 YFSETQ.

The chain links TRBV18 to TRBJ2-5; TRBD1 matches 9 bases. The CDR3 spans 15 residues. Trimming cost V 2 bases and J 5 bases; bases outside gene matches: 6. The germline gives CDR1 KGHSH, CDR2 LQKENI. The CDR3: CASSPMGQGAETQYF. CDR3 bases: TGTGCCAGCTCACCAATGGGACAGGGTGCTGAGACCCAGTACTTC.

This clone was recorded once. The chain recombines TRBV11-2 with TRBJ2-3, with D tentatively TRBD1 (5 bases). There are 15 residues in the CDR3. V was pared by 2 bases and J by 2 bases, with 11 bases between. CDR1 SGHAT and CDR2 FQNNGV come from the germline V gene. The CDR3 protein is CASSLQGTPTDTQYF. The CDR3 coding sequence is TGTGCCAGCAGCTTACAGGGAACCCCCACAGATACGCAGTATTTT.

The chain is built from TRBV5-1 and TRBJ1-6; 7 bases align to TRBD1. This CDR3 is built from 16 residues. V lost 3 bases to trimming and J lost 4 bases; unmatched junction nucleotides: 7. Germline V gene sequence: CDR1 SGHRS, CDR2 YFSETQ. The CDR3 here is CASSSNPGQYNSPLHF. For the CDR3, the DNA is TGCGCCAGCAGCTCCAATCCGGGACAGTATAATTCACCCCTCCACTTT.

The chain has TRBV30 and TRBJ1-2, with D maybe TRBD1 (5 bases). Trimming left V 0 bases short and J 8 bases short, with 10 bases between. This CDR3 contains 12 residues. The germline gives CDR1 GTSNPN, CDR2 SVGIG (reference sequence). For the CDR3, the DNA is TGTGCCTGGAGTGTTGGAGGGGACGGCTACACCTTC. Encoded protein: CAWSVGGDGYTF.

This chain joins TRBV5-5 and TRBJ2-1, with a weak D call TRBD2 (5 bases). V dropped 0 bases and J dropped 9 bases, with 16 bases sitting between them. There are 15 residues in the CDR3. Germline CDR1 and CDR2: SGHKS and YYEKEE (reference sequence). CDR3 nucleotide sequence: TGTGCCAGCAGCTTGGTTTCGGCCGCCGCGGGTGAGCAGTTCTTC. Protein: CASSLVSAAAGEQFF.

The CDR3 sequence is CASSLGGGKSDTQYF. The CDR3 DNA reads as TGTGCCAGCAGCTTGGGTGGCGGGAAGAGTGATACGCAGTATTTT. The chain carries TRBV5-4 and TRBJ2-3; TRBD2 might be the D (6 bases). In germline, CDR1 is SGHNT, CDR2 YYREEE (reference sequence). Trimming took 0 bases from V and 6 from J, leaving 14 bases between them. The CDR3 totals 15 residues.

This rearrangement joins TRBV11-2 to TRBJ1-2; TRBD1 matches 10 bases. This CDR3 contains 15 residues. Germline V lookup: CDR1 SGHAT, CDR2 FQNNGV. The J segment lost 4 bases and the V segment lost 5 bases, leaving 7 bases of the junction unmatched. CDR3 loop: CASSARDRGRYGYTF. In nucleotides, the CDR3 is TGTGCCAGCAGCGCCCGGGACAGGGGTCGCTATGGCTACACCTTC.

The chain has TRBV7-6 and TRBJ1-1; perhaps TRBD1 as D (5 bases). The CDR3 is 14 residues long. Germline values: CDR1 SGHVS, CDR2 FNYEAQ. Trimming stripped 5 bases from V and 1 base from J, with 11 bases between. This CDR3 reads CASSPGHSNTEAFF. The CDR3 DNA is TGTGCCAGCAGCCCCGGACATTCGAACACTGAAGCTTTCTTT.

This clone was observed a single time. The rearrangement joins TRBV4-3 to TRBJ2-2; unclear D gene. The CDR3 length is 12 residues. Germline lookup yields CDR1 LGHNA and CDR2 YSLEER. V lost 4 bases to trimming and J lost 5 bases, with 5 bases between them. CDR3 loop: CASSPRTGELFF. The CDR3 nucleotides read TGCGCCAGCAGCCCTAGAACCGGGGAGCTGTTTTTT.

The V call is TRBV28, the J call TRBJ1-4; D not certain. The CDR3 is 15 amino acids. The V gene's germline CDR1 is MDHEN and CDR2 SYDVKM. The germline V and J ends were trimmed by 6 bases and 0 bases, with 11 bases remaining between them. The CDR3 region is CASSPPGSTNEKLFF. The CDR3 region has the DNA TGTGCCAGCAGCCCCCCAGGATCAACTAATGAAAAACTGTTTTTT. Full variable domain (outside the CDR3, taken from reference TRBV28 and TRBJ1-4): DVKVTQSSRYLVKRTGEKVFLECVQDMDHENMFWYRQDPGLGLRLIYFSYDVKMKEKGDIPEGYSVSREKKERFSLILESASTNQTSMYLCASSPPGSTNEKLFFGSGTQLSVL.

V gene TRBV7-2 combines with J gene TRBJ2-5, with 7 bases identical to TRBD2. CDR1 and CDR2 from the germline V gene are SGHTA and FQGNSA. The CDR3 contains 16 residues. J lost 4 bases, V lost 1 base, and 9 bases had no gene match. This chain's CDR3 is CASSLVGGGNGETQYF. CDR3 DNA: TGTGCCAGCAGCTTAGTGGGCGGGGGTAATGGAGAGACCCAGTACTTC.

J is TRBJ1-4 and V is TRBV28; TRBD1 matches at 7 bases. The CDR3 has 14 amino acids. Germline V gives CDR1 MDHEN, CDR2 SYDVKM. V trimming: 6 bases; J trimming: 5 bases; junction bases outside the gene matches: 6. This chain's CDR3 is CASRMGDSNEKLFF. CDR3 DNA sequence: TGTGCCAGCAGGATGGGGGACAGCAATGAAAAACTGTTTTTT.

The genes are TRBV7-2 and TRBJ2-7, with 12 bases identical to TRBD2. V lost 5 bases, J lost 6 bases, and 8 bases stayed unmatched. CDR3 length: 15 amino acids. CDR1 and CDR2 (germline): SGHTA, FQGNSA. The CDR3 here is CASSPPSGRASEQYF. For the CDR3, the DNA is TGTGCCAGCAGCCCCCCTAGCGGGAGGGCCTCCGAGCAGTACTTC.

V usage is TRBV7-8 and J usage is TRBJ2-6, with 7 bases identical to TRBD1. Germline loops: CDR1 SGHVS, CDR2 FQNEAQ. The CDR3 consists of 17 residues. The trim removed 2 bases at V and 0 bases at J, leaving 4 bases unmatched. The CDR3, as DNA: TGTGCCAGCAGCTTATTCGGGACAGCCTCTGGGGCCAACGTCCTGACTTTC. Its protein product is CASSLFGTASGANVLTF.

This clone came up a few times. V is TRBV28 and J is TRBJ2-7; TRBD1 aligns across 11 bases. The CDR3 extends over 16 amino acids. The V segment lost 6 bases and the J segment 4 bases; nucleotides outside the gene matches: 11. From germline, CDR1 is MDHEN and CDR2 SYDVKM. The CDR3 spells CASSPSGQGALYEQYF. The CDR3 DNA reads as TGTGCCAGCAGCCCCTCCGGACAGGGGGCTTTATACGAGCAGTACTTC.

V and J are TRBV4-3 and TRBJ2-5; maybe TRBD2 (6 bases). There are 16 residues in the CDR3. Germline values: CDR1 LGHNA, CDR2 YSLEER. The V end was cut by 1 base, the J end by 4 bases, with 16 bases between. CDR3 loop: CASSQGGTLGGETQYF. The DNA for the CDR3 is TGCGCCAGCAGCCAAGGGGGGACTCTCGGTGGAGAGACCCAGTACTTC.

The count of this clone is one. The rearrangement uses TRBV7-6 and TRBJ2-5; D is unclear. Looked up from germline, CDR1 is SGHVS and CDR2 is FNYEAQ. CDR3 length: 13 residues. The V end lost 5 bases, the J end lost 5 bases, and 12 bases lay between the germline ends. The CDR3 bases are TGTGCCAGCAGCAAAGAGAGGCGGGAGACCCAGTACTTC. As protein: CASSKERRETQYF.

V usage is TRBV18 and J usage is TRBJ2-3, with 9 nucleotides matching TRBD2. Germline V gene data show CDR1 as KGHSH and CDR2 as LQKENI. The CDR3 consists of 16 residues. With V trimmed by 6 bases and J by 1 base, 8 bases remained unmatched. As DNA, the CDR3 is TGTGCCAGCTCGGGTCTTAGCGGGAGCGGCACAGATACGCAGTATTTT. Amino acids: CASSGLSGSGTDTQYF. Variable domain in full (rest from reference TRBV18 and TRBJ2-3): NAGVMQNPRHLVRRRGQEARLRCSPMKGHSHVYWYRQLPEEGLKFMVYLQKENIIDESGMPKERFSAEFPKEGPSILRIQQVVRGDSAAYFCASSGLSGSGTDTQYFGPGTRLTVL.

The chain links TRBV5-5 to TRBJ1-6, with a possible D match to TRBD1 (5 bases). CDR3 length equals 16 residues. Trimming left V 4 bases short and J 7 bases short, with 18 bases between. Per the germline V gene, CDR1 is SGHKS and CDR2 is YYEKEE (reference sequence). This CDR3 reads CASSPYGGGNNSPLHF. CDR3 sequence (DNA): TGTGCCAGCAGCCCCTATGGGGGGGGAAACAATTCACCCCTCCACTTT. Drawing the rest from reference TRBV5-5 and TRBJ1-6, the complete variable domain is DAGVTQSPTHLIKTRGQQVTLRCSPISGHKSVSWYQQVLGQGPQFIFQYYEKEERGRGNFPDRFSARQFPNYSSELNVNALLLGDSALYLCASSPYGGGNNSPLHFGNGTRLTVT.

The chain couples TRBV7-2 to TRBJ2-7, with 13 bases that match TRBD2. The V gene's germline CDR1 is SGHTA and CDR2 FQGNSA. This CDR3 has 15 residues. J was trimmed by 3 bases and V by 5 bases; bases with no gene match: 4. CDR3 in amino acids: CASSPRLAGGYEQYF. In nucleotides, the CDR3 is TGTGCCAGCAGCCCAAGACTAGCGGGAGGCTACGAGCAGTACTTC.

This clone was detected once. The chain is built from TRBV10-1 and TRBJ1-1; possible D gene TRBD1, 6 bases. Germline V CDR1 and CDR2: WNHNN, SYGVQD (reference sequence). The CDR3 extends over 16 amino acids. The V gene lost 3 bases and the J gene lost 1 base, with 15 bases spanning the gap. The DNA for the CDR3 is TGCGCCAGCAGTGACTGGCAGGGGTCGGCGAACACTGAAGCTTTCTTT. Its translation: CASSDWQGSANTEAFF.

This clone was seen just once. The chain joins TRBV30 to TRBJ1-2; weak D call: TRBD1 (5 bases). Germline values: CDR1 GTSNPN, CDR2 SVGIG (reference sequence). V was shortened by 5 bases and J by 4 bases, with 17 bases between the two germline ends. The CDR3 has 14 amino acids. The CDR3 DNA reads TGTGCCTGGGGGAGCGAGGACAACCCCTATGGCTACACCTTC. Amino acid sequence: CAWGSEDNPYGYTF.